This TCR beta chain appears in the sequencing data of a study of regulatory T cells in long-lasting Graves disease. There are 15 residues in the CDR3. With 4 bases removed from V and 0 bases from J, the gap between germline ends came to 11 bases. Indicated time point: newly diagnosed GD, antithyroid drugs for less than 3 months. The TCR library was made from RNA extracted from PBMCs. American Thyroid Association guidelines were used to diagnose Graves' disease. A word on this clonotype: This probably arose from a read error, given a far larger clone one base away.

The authors built TCR beta libraries using iRepertoire HTBI primers and Arm-PCR of CDR3 regions. TCRdb re-called the multiplex PCR reads with MiXCR, one entry per CDR3 protein. The data show 450,000 to 500,000 distinct CDR3 sequences, 15% to 20% seen once. The sample also formed part of further work on T cells in Graves' hyperthyroidism and ophthalmopathy. That work adds: Model output signaled ophthalmopathy a median around 6.9 months ahead of onset.

The chain has TRBV12-3 or TRBV12-4 and TRBJ2-3; D remains ambiguous. This sequence was found in a middle-aged man with Graves disease. Source: peripheral blood mononuclear cells (PBMCs), taken at new diagnosis, from a patient treated with antithyroid drugs. The CDR3 here is CASSSDGTSTDTQYF. DNA for the CDR3: TGTGCCAGCAGTTCGGACGGAACTAGCACAGATACGCAGTATTTT.